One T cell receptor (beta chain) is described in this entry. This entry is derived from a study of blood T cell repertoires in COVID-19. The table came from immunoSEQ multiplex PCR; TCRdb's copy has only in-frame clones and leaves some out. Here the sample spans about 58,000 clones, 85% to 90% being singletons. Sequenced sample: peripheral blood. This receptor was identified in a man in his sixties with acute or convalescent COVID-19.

In nucleotides, the CDR3 is TGCAGCGTTCGTACAGGGTCGAGTTCACCCCTCCACTTT. This translates into CSVRTGSSSPLHF. This chain connects TRBV29-1 to TRBJ1-6; D may be TRBD1 (6 bases). This CDR3 is built from 13 residues. V was trimmed by 5 bases and J by 9 bases, leaving 14 bases between them. Germline CDR1 reads SQVTM; CDR2 reads ANQGSEA.